A single sample gave rise to the 30 T cell receptor beta chains below, sequenced in a study of blood T cells in healthy people across ages. A second about 6 to 11 cycle PCR used barcoded and J-beta primers. A single record per CDR3 protein comes from TCRdb applying MiXCR to the 5' RACE reads. The table shows about 640,000 distinct CDR3 sequences, with roughly three fifths occurring only once. The specimen was blood. The receptors were gathered from a man in his sixties in good health.

The rearrangement links TRBV6-5 to TRBJ1-2; 7 nucleotides line up with TRBD1. The CDR3 spans 14 residues. Germline CDR1 reads MNHEY; CDR2 reads SVGAGI. The trim removed 5 bases at V and 3 bases at J, leaving 6 bases unmatched. CDR3 amino acids: CASSTTGADYGYTF. CDR3 DNA: TGTGCCAGCAGTACAACAGGGGCCGACTATGGCTACACCTTC.

V is TRBV9 and J is TRBJ2-1; TRBD1 agrees at 9 bases. Germline CDR1 SGDLS, CDR2 YYNGEE. CDR3 length: 16 residues. Unmatched junction bases numbered 9, after V lost 2 bases and J lost 6 bases. The CDR3 DNA reads as TGTGCCAGCAGCGTCCTCACAGGGGGCGGAACCAATGAGCAGTTCTTC. It yields the protein CASSVLTGGGTNEQFF.

The chain links TRBV4-2 to TRBJ1-1; tentatively, D is TRBD1 (5 bases). This CDR3 is 13 amino acids long. Trimming stripped 4 bases from V and 5 bases from J, with 11 bases between. The germline CDR1 and CDR2 sequences are LGHNA and YNFKEQ. CDR3 bases: TGTGCCAGCAGCCCGACAGAGGGGACTGAAGCTTTCTTT. Its protein is CASSPTEGTEAFF.

Turning to this clonotype: No DNA is shown, since the ends of the CDR3 on it are uncertain; the CDR3 is the one TCRdb lists. The gene calls are TRBV28 and TRBJ1-1; the table's D call TRBD1 went unverified against the DNA. CDR1 and CDR2 from the germline V gene are MDHEN and SYDVKM. Inclusive of both ends, the CDR3 amounts to 15 amino acids. Here the CDR3 reads CASSTSTGLITEAFF.

The chain links TRBV5-5 to TRBJ2-7, with a possible D match to TRBD2 (5 bases). V was shortened by 4 bases and J by 6 bases, with 14 bases between the two germline ends. CDR1 SGHKS and CDR2 YYEKEE come from the germline V gene (reference sequence). This CDR3 region has 13 residues. The DNA of the CDR3 is TGTGCCAGCAGCGCGAGGGCTAGCTCCGAGCAGTACTTC. This gives the protein CASSARASSEQYF.

The chain has TRBV7-2 and TRBJ2-5, with D perhaps matching TRBD1 (6 bases). The assigned J gene may be wrong: the sequence end matches TRBJ2-7 better. In germline, CDR1 is SGHTA, CDR2 FQGNSA. This CDR3 region has 16 residues. CDR3 DNA sequence: TGTGCCAGCAGCTTAGCGGGACAAAGGGCCACCTACGAGCAGTACTTC. It yields the protein CASSLAGQRATYEQYF.

The chain carries TRBV11-2 and TRBJ2-5; TRBD1 aligns across 9 bases. The CDR3 extends over 17 amino acids. J lost 4 bases, V lost 0 bases, and 9 bases had no gene match. Germline V gene lookup returns CDR1 SGHAT and CDR2 FQNNGV. The CDR3 DNA is TGTGCCAGCAGCTTAGACCCTGACAGGGGGAGGAGAGAGACCCAGTACTTC. Its translation is CASSLDPDRGRRETQYF. The complete variable domain, with remaining parts taken from reference TRBV11-2 and TRBJ2-5, reads EAGVAQSPRYKIIEKRQSVAFWCNPISGHATLYWYQQILGQGPKLLIQFQNNGVVDDSQLPKDRFSAERLKGVDSTLKIQPAKLEDSAVYLCASSLDPDRGRRETQYFGPGTRLLVL.

This clonotype was observed a handful of times. The rearrangement joins TRBV12-3 or TRBV12-4 to TRBJ1-2; D is unclear. Deletions cut 3 bases from V and 8 bases from J, with 13 bases between. This CDR3 has 13 amino acids. The CDR3 DNA reads TGTGCCAGCAGTTTTAAGGGATATGGAGGCTACACCTTC. This encodes CASSFKGYGGYTF.

The V call is TRBV5-1, the J call TRBJ1-2, with TRBD1 matching 8 bases. CDR1 SGHRS and CDR2 YFSETQ come from the germline V gene. The CDR3 spans 13 residues. J gave up 5 bases and V 4 bases, and 4 bases lay outside the gene matches. CDR3 loop: CASSAGQEYGYTF. CDR3 nucleotide sequence: TGCGCCAGCAGCGCGGGACAGGAATATGGCTACACCTTC.

The V and J genes are TRBV24-1 and TRBJ2-1; 15 nucleotides align to TRBD2. Germline V CDR1 and CDR2: KGHDR, SFDVKD. The CDR3 contains 19 residues. Trimming cost V 6 bases and J 10 bases; bases outside gene matches: 18. The CDR3 sequence is CATSSSGTSGGPSRWEQFF. CDR3 sequence (DNA): TGTGCCACCAGTTCCTCTGGGACTAGCGGGGGGCCTTCGCGTTGGGAGCAGTTCTTC.

This clonotype was recorded only once. The chain combines TRBV2 with TRBJ1-2; D is uncertain. Looked up from germline, CDR1 is SNHLY and CDR2 is FYNNEI. Trimming took 2 bases from V and 7 from J, leaving 8 bases between them. The CDR3 is 12 residues long. The CDR3 region is CASSENYGGYTF. The CDR3 DNA sequence: TGTGCCAGCAGTGAAAATTATGGTGGCTACACCTTC. The full variable domain, rest sourced from reference TRBV2 and TRBJ1-2, is EPEVTQTPSHQVTQMGQEVILRCVPISNHLYFYWYRQILGQKVEFLVSFYNNEISEKSEIFDDQFSVERPDGSNFTLKIRSTKLEDSAMYFCASSENYGGYTFGSGTRLTVV.

This sequence joins TRBV18 and TRBJ2-7; the match to TRBD1 covers 8 bases. J gave up 1 base and V 0 bases, and 2 bases lay outside the gene matches. CDR1 KGHSH and CDR2 LQKENI come from the germline V gene. CDR3 length: 15 amino acids. CDR3 coding DNA: TGTGCCAGCTCACCACCGGGACAGGCGTCCTACGAGCAGTACTTC. It translates to CASSPPGQASYEQYF.

The V call is TRBV24-1, the J call TRBJ2-2; unclear D gene. The CDR3 covers 14 residues. CDR1 and CDR2 from the germline V gene are KGHDR and SFDVKD. V was shortened by 2 bases and J by 0 bases, with 3 bases between the two germline ends. This CDR3 reads CATSDSPNTGELFF. CDR3 coding DNA: TGTGCCACCAGTGATTCCCCGAACACCGGGGAGCTGTTTTTT.

Comment on this clonotype: A read error may account for a junction end that differs from germline. The gene calls are TRBV6-1 and TRBJ2-7, with 8 bases fitting TRBD1. Germline values: CDR1 MNHNS, CDR2 SASEGT. The CDR3 is 15 amino acids. CDR3 DNA: TGTGCCAGCAGCGAAGCAGGGGGCCGGAGCTACGAGCAGTACTTC. It specifies CASSEAGGRSYEQYF.

This clonotype occurred a few times. The rearrangement uses TRBV12-3 or TRBV12-4 and TRBJ2-5; 12 bases fit TRBD2. Judging by the DNA end, TRBJ2-7 fits better; the J call may be wrong. CDR3 length: 14 residues. The CDR3 protein is CASSLTSGGLEQYF. The DNA of the CDR3 is TGTGCCAGCAGTTTAACTAGCGGGGGGCTCGAGCAGTACTTC.

This chain joins TRBV6-1 and TRBJ2-5; D assignment may be TRBD1 or TRBD2 (5 bases each). V was clipped by 6 bases and J by 2 bases, with 16 bases between them. The CDR3 is 15 amino acids. Per the germline V gene, CDR1 is MNHNS and CDR2 is SASEGT. DNA of the CDR3: TGTGCCAGCAGCGGGGTTGGGGGTAGACAAGAGACCCAGTACTTC. It specifies CASSGVGGRQETQYF.

This clonotype was observed at least ten times. Given a much more abundant clone one base away, this may be a read error. The V and J genes are TRBV5-1 and TRBJ2-1; 10 bases fit TRBD1. TRBJ2-7 matches the DNA end more closely, so the J call is doubtful. Germline V lookup: CDR1 SGHRS, CDR2 YFSETQ. The CDR3 is 16 amino acids. Written as DNA, the CDR3 is TGCGCCAGCAGCATGGCGGGGACAGGGGTCTACAATGAGCAGTACTTC. Amino acids: CASSMAGTGVYNEQYF.

The V and J genes are TRBV6-5 and TRBJ2-5; no clear D gene. Trimming took off 2 bases at V and 5 bases at J, with 9 bases between the two ends. CDR1 and CDR2 (germline): MNHEY, SVGAGI. There are 13 residues in the CDR3. The CDR3 DNA reads as TGTGCCAGCAGTTACAACGGGCCCGAGACCCAGTACTTC. It is translated as CASSYNGPETQYF.

The rearrangement joins TRBV18 to TRBJ2-1; 8 nucleotides match TRBD1. Germline lookup yields CDR1 KGHSH and CDR2 LQKENI. The CDR3 contains 15 residues. V shed 1 base and J 6 bases; nucleotides not matched to a gene: 5. CDR3 DNA: TGTGCCAGCTCACCACTGGACAGGGAATCCAATGAGCAGTTCTTC. Protein product: CASSPLDRESNEQFF. Together with reference TRBV18 and TRBJ2-1, the CDR3 gives the full variable domain: NAGVMQNPRHLVRRRGQEARLRCSPMKGHSHVYWYRQLPEEGLKFMVYLQKENIIDESGMPKERFSAEFPKEGPSILRIQQVVRGDSAAYFCASSPLDRESNEQFFGPGTRLTVL.

The V call is TRBV6-2 or TRBV6-3, the J call TRBJ2-1; no reliable D call. The CDR3 is made up of 15 amino acids. Germline V gene sequence: CDR1 MNHEY, CDR2 SVGEGT. The ends were cut back, 0 bases at V and 11 bases at J, with 17 bases in the middle. The chain's CDR3 is CASSYSKVMVHQQFF. The CDR3 DNA reads TGTGCCAGCAGTTACTCGAAGGTTATGGTACACCAGCAGTTCTTC.

The rearrangement joins TRBV4-1 to TRBJ1-2, with TRBD1 as a possible D gene (6 bases). From germline, CDR1 is MGHRA and CDR2 YSYEKL. The CDR3 runs to 14 residues. V was clipped by 4 bases and J by 5 bases, with 14 bases between them. CDR3 in amino acids: CASSLEAQGYGYTF. CDR3 DNA: TGCGCCAGCAGCCTCGAAGCCCAGGGGTATGGCTACACCTTC.

This clonotype was detected many times. The chain uses TRBV2 and TRBJ2-1, with 9 bases aligning to TRBD1. CDR3 size: 14 residues. The V segment lost 8 bases and the J segment 4 bases; nucleotides outside the gene matches: 6. From germline, CDR1 is SNHLY and CDR2 FYNNEI. The CDR3: CASQKGQGYNEQFF. In DNA, the CDR3 is TGTGCCAGCCAAAAGGGACAGGGATACAATGAGCAGTTCTTC.

CDR3 sequence (DNA): TGTGCCAGCAGCGCCACAGATAGCAATCAGCCCCAGCATTTT. As protein: CASSATDSNQPQHF. The chain joins TRBV9 to TRBJ1-5; D unclear. This CDR3 is built from 14 residues. Deletions cut 3 bases from V and 0 bases from J, with 7 bases between. Germline V gene sequence: CDR1 SGDLS, CDR2 YYNGEE.

V gene TRBV12-3 or TRBV12-4 combines with J gene TRBJ2-7, with 8 positions matching TRBD2. The tail of the sequence fits TRBJ2-5 better, so the J call may be wrong. This CDR3 has 14 amino acids. The CDR3 DNA follows: TGTGCCAGCAGAGAAGCGGGAGCTGGGGAGACCCAGTACTTC. Translation: CASREAGAGETQYF.

This clonotype appeared once. The chain combines TRBV29-1 with TRBJ2-1; TRBD1 aligns across 11 bases. The DNA end lines up better with TRBJ2-7; the J call may be wrong. Germline values: CDR1 SQVTM, CDR2 ANQGSEA. CDR3 length: 13 residues. CDR3 residues: CSAGTGGNNEQYF. Written as DNA, the CDR3 is TGCAGCGCTGGGACAGGGGGTAACAATGAGCAGTACTTC.

The sample holds a few counts of this clonotype. This sequence joins TRBV2 and TRBJ1-1; D not resolved. With 6 bases removed from V and 0 bases from J, the gap between germline ends came to 8 bases. The V gene's germline CDR1 is SNHLY and CDR2 FYNNEI. The CDR3 is 13 amino acids. CDR3 residues: CASSRGVNTEAFF. The CDR3 DNA follows: TGTGCCAGCAGCCGGGGTGTGAACACTGAAGCTTTCTTT.

This clonotype was counted only a few times. The chain employs TRBV20-1 and TRBJ2-1, with 8 bases identical to TRBD1. Germline V gene sequence: CDR1 DFQATT, CDR2 SNEGSKA (reference sequence). J lost 7 bases, V lost 3 bases, and 8 bases had no gene match. This CDR3 has 14 residues. CDR3 sequence (DNA): TGCAGTGCTAGGTTGCAGGGGGCGCTTAATGAGCAGTTCTTC. It codes for CSARLQGALNEQFF.

This chain uses TRBV5-1 with TRBJ2-1, with D perhaps matching TRBD2 (5 bases). The germline V gene encodes CDR1 SGHRS and CDR2 YFSETQ. The CDR3 totals 16 residues. Trimming cost V 2 bases and J 1 base, with 13 bases left between them. CDR3 residues: CASSLIPGDSYNEQFF. DNA for the CDR3: TGCGCCAGCAGCTTAATCCCCGGGGATTCCTACAATGAGCAGTTCTTC.

This clonotype was found once. The V and J genes are TRBV29-1 and TRBJ2-3; tentative D call: TRBD1 (6 bases). Trimming removed 7 bases at V and 0 bases at J, with 14 bases between. Germline lookup yields CDR1 SQVTM and CDR2 ANQGSEA. The length of the CDR3 is 14 residues. CDR3 loop: CSATWDTSTDTQYF. The CDR3 DNA sequence: TGCAGCGCCACGTGGGACACCAGCACAGATACGCAGTATTTT.

The chain's CDR3 is CAVSTRDYGYTF. The CDR3 DNA reads as TGTGCCGTCTCCACTAGGGACTATGGCTACACCTTC. The chain couples TRBV28 to TRBJ1-2; D unresolved. The CDR3 has 12 amino acids. Germline-derived CDR1 and CDR2 are MDHEN and SYDVKM. The V end was cut by 11 bases, the J end by 3 bases, with 13 bases between.